The 15 T cell receptor beta chains given below trace back to one sample, sequenced in a study of T cells in Graves' hyperthyroidism and ophthalmopathy. TCR beta CDR3 sequences were amplified from RNA transcripts. A set of HTBI primers served as the primers for a first-round RT-PCR of the TCR CDR3. TCRdb recomputed calls from the multiplex PCR reads with MiXCR, one row per CDR3 protein. This table holds 500,000 to 550,000 distinct CDR3 sequences, around 20% found once. Sequencing was performed on blood. The receptors shown here come from a man aged 18 to 29 with Graves' hyperthyroidism.

Ten or more counts support this clonotype. The chain joins TRBV7-2 to TRBJ2-2; unclear D gene. The V gene's germline CDR1 is SGHTA and CDR2 FQGNSA. This CDR3 has 12 amino acids. Trimming left V 6 bases short and J 5 bases short, with 7 bases between. The CDR3 reads CASSPRTGELFF. Here the CDR3 DNA reads TGTGCCAGCAGTCCACGTACCGGGGAGCTGTTTTTT. Looking up the rest from reference TRBV7-2 and TRBJ2-2 gives the full variable domain: GAGVSQSPSNKVTEKGKDVELRCDPISGHTALYWYRQSLGQGLEFLIYFQGNSAPDKSGLPSDRFSAERTGGSVSTLTIQRTQQEDSAVYLCASSPRTGELFFGEGSRLTVL.

As concerns this clonotype: Germline is not matched at one junction end, which may reflect a read error. V is TRBV24-1 and J is TRBJ2-2, with D tentatively TRBD1 (6 bases). The length of the CDR3 is 16 residues. Germline V lookup: CDR1 KGHDR, CDR2 SFDVKD. CDR3 in amino acids: CATSDPRGANSGELFF. CDR3 in DNA: TGTGCCACCAGTGATCCCAGGGGCGCGAACTCCGGGGAGCTGTTTTTT.

Many counts were recorded for this clonotype. The V and J genes are TRBV4-1 and TRBJ1-1, with D perhaps TRBD1 (5 bases). Per germline, CDR1 MGHRA and CDR2 YSYEKL. This CDR3 is 17 amino acids long. With 1 base removed from V and 1 base from J, the gap between germline ends came to 16 bases. CDR3 region: CASSQGPLGLTNTEAFF. CDR3 nucleotides: TGCGCCAGCAGCCAAGGCCCCTTGGGACTTACGAACACTGAAGCTTTCTTT.

This clonotype has just a few counts. The chain links TRBV2 to TRBJ2-6; D remains unclear. The V gene lost 8 bases and the J gene lost 4 bases, with 9 bases spanning the gap. CDR3 length: 13 residues. From germline, CDR1 is SNHLY and CDR2 FYNNEI. CDR3 coding DNA: TGTGCCAGCCCCCTACCGGGGGCCAACGTCCTGACTTTC. Translating gives CASPLPGANVLTF.

This clonotype came up many times. The V call is TRBV6-1, the J call TRBJ1-1, with 8 positions matching TRBD1. Germline V gives CDR1 MNHNS, CDR2 SASEGT. This CDR3 has 13 amino acids. The V segment lost 6 bases and the J segment 4 bases; nucleotides outside the gene matches: 4. The CDR3 sequence is CASRQGGGTEAFF. CDR3 DNA sequence: TGTGCCAGCAGACAGGGGGGAGGCACTGAAGCTTTCTTT.

In its sample, this clonotype was seen many times. The chain carries TRBV7-9 and TRBJ2-2; no definite D call. The CDR3 loop spans 14 amino acids. The germline CDR1 and CDR2 sequences are SEHNR and FQNEAQ (reference sequence). The ends were cut back, 5 bases at V and 7 bases at J, with 14 bases in the middle. CDR3 sequence reads: CASSQESNRGELFF. Here the CDR3 DNA reads TGTGCCAGCAGCCAGGAATCCAACCGCGGGGAGCTGTTTTTT.

This clonotype was observed many times. V and J are TRBV20-1 and TRBJ2-5; the match to TRBD2 covers 13 bases. The CDR3 sequence is 19 residues long. The germline gives CDR1 DFQATT, CDR2 SNEGSKA (reference sequence). The trim removed 4 bases at V and 1 base at J, leaving 15 bases unmatched. CDR3 sequence (DNA): TGCAGTGCTAAGACACCCCTAGGACTAGCGGGGGCCATCCAAGAGACCCAGTACTTC. Encoded protein: CSAKTPLGLAGAIQETQYF.

V usage is TRBV6-2 or TRBV6-3 and J usage is TRBJ1-2; D is uncertain. The V end lost 0 bases, the J end lost 6 bases, and 11 bases lay between the germline ends. This CDR3 contains 14 residues. From germline, CDR1 is MNHEY and CDR2 SVGEGT. The CDR3 is CASSYSMEMNGYTF. CDR3 nucleotide sequence: TGTGCCAGCAGTTACTCCATGGAGATGAATGGCTACACCTTC.

The CDR3 loop reads CASSFHRDTLNIQYF. The CDR3 DNA sequence: TGTGCCAGCAGTTTCCACCGGGACACCTTAAACATTCAGTACTTC. J is TRBJ2-4 and V is TRBV6-2 or TRBV6-3; D possibly corresponds to TRBD1 (6 bases). V lost 4 bases, J lost 6 bases, and 16 bases lay in between. Looked up from germline, CDR1 is MNHEY and CDR2 is SVGEGT. This CDR3 region has 15 residues.

This clonotype appeared a single time. An end of the junction does not agree with germline; a read error may underlie this. The chain combines TRBV20-1 with TRBJ2-2; TRBD2 aligns across 10 bases. Germline V gives CDR1 DFQATT, CDR2 SNEGSKA (reference sequence). This CDR3 has 16 residues. The CDR3 sequence is CSARDSLAGDTGELCF. The CDR3 coding sequence is TGCAGTGCTAGAGATAGTCTAGCGGGGGACACCGGGGAGCTGTGTTTC.

This clonotype was recorded at least ten times. J is TRBJ2-7 and V is TRBV7-6; maybe TRBD2 (6 bases). The length of the CDR3 is 14 residues. Germline values: CDR1 SGHVS, CDR2 FNYEAQ. Trimming took off 5 bases at V and 4 bases at J, with 15 bases between the two ends. The CDR3 DNA sequence: TGTGCCAGCAGCCCGCGGGACGGAGGGTACGAGCAGTACTTC. It specifies CASSPRDGGYEQYF. Full variable domain (missing parts from reference TRBV7-6 and TRBJ2-7): GAGVSQSPRYKVTKRGQDVALRCDPISGHVSLYWYRQALGQGPEFLTYFNYEAQQDKSGLPNDRFSAERPEGSISTLTIQRTEQRDSAMYRCASSPRDGGYEQYFGPGTRLTVT.

This clonotype was found many times. This sequence joins TRBV28 and TRBJ1-3, with D hard to call. This CDR3 has 14 residues. V lost 7 bases and J 5 bases, leaving 15 bases between the germline ends. Per the germline V gene, CDR1 is MDHEN and CDR2 is SYDVKM. For the CDR3, the DNA is TGTGCCAGCACCTTGCGGGGTCGGCGAAACACCATATATTTT. Protein sequence: CASTLRGRRNTIYF.

This clonotype was detected many times. The chain combines TRBV28 with TRBJ2-7; 13 nucleotides align to TRBD2. This CDR3 is 17 amino acids long. The ends lost 1 base at V and 4 bases at J; junction bases unmatched: 7. Germline assignment: CDR1 MDHEN and CDR2 SYDVKM. CDR3 loop: CASSLYRSGLAGYEQYF. As DNA, the CDR3 is TGTGCCAGCAGTTTATACCGGTCGGGACTAGCGGGGTACGAGCAGTACTTC.

The chain links TRBV18 to TRBJ2-7, with 7 positions matching TRBD1. V shed 3 bases, J shed 2 bases, and the junction held 4 bases outside the gene matches. The CDR3 loop spans 14 amino acids. From germline, CDR1 is KGHSH and CDR2 LQKENI. The CDR3 DNA sequence: TGTGCCAGCTCACCTGACGGGACAGCCTACGAGCAGTACTTC. Amino acid sequence: CASSPDGTAYEQYF.

In this sample, this clonotype turned up a few times. The chain employs TRBV19 and TRBJ2-3, with D possibly matching TRBD2 (6 bases). Trimming cost V 5 bases and J 2 bases, with 11 bases left between them. The CDR3 is made up of 14 amino acids. Germline V gives CDR1 LNHDA, CDR2 SQIVND (reference sequence). The CDR3 DNA reads TGTGCCAGTAGTCTCGGGGGAGTCACAGATACGCAGTATTTT. This translates into CASSLGGVTDTQYF. The full variable domain, its missing parts supplied by reference TRBV19 and TRBJ2-3, is DGGITQSPKYLFRKEGQNVTLSCEQNLNHDAMYWYRQDPGQGLRLIYYSQIVNDFQKGDIAEGYSVSREKKESFPLTVTSAQKNPTAFYLCASSLGGVTDTQYFGPGTRLTVL.